Sequencing of this TCR beta chain was carried out in a study of pediatric ulcerative colitis. The CDR3 runs 15 residues. Germline V lookup: CDR1 SGHAT, CDR2 FQDESV (reference sequence). Deletions cut 1 base from V and 8 bases from J, with 15 bases between. Libraries were prepared by immunoSEQ multiplex PCR; TCRdb keeps only in-frame clonotypes and omits some of them. Counted here are 45,000 to 75,000 clones, about 90% occurring once; the ten biggest clones make up approximately 1.5%. The gene calls are TRBV11-1 and TRBJ2-1; D is perhaps TRBD1 or TRBD2 (5 bases each). The TCR comes from a boy between 10 and 17 years old who was a control in a study of pediatric ulcerative colitis. Sequenced input: blood. The CDR3 DNA follows: TGTGCCAGCAGCTTAGAGGACTGGGGCGGCCATGAGCAGTTCTTC. Amino acid sequence: CASSLEDWGGHEQFF.